The clone carrying this T cell receptor beta chain was observed at least ten times. TCRdb re-derived calls from the 5' RACE reads in MiXCR, one entry per CDR3 protein. The table includes 400,000 to 550,000 distinct CDR3 sequences, about 20% detected once. Germline V gene lookup returns CDR1 SGHRS and CDR2 YFSETQ. J was trimmed by 8 bases and V by 3 bases; bases with no gene match: 5. The CDR3 totals 14 residues. This sample is drawn from a study of identical twins. These same data were also listed under a study on T cells expressing NK-cell markers. That publication notes: About six donors showed dominant NKG2C+ clonotypes comprising roughly 1.0-7.5% of their CD8+ T cells. Topping the CD3+CD56-NKG2C+ fraction as well were these clonotypes, in a few donors.

This TCR was recovered from a woman aged 18-35 years in good health. Material: CD4+ T cells sorted from blood. V is TRBV5-1 and J is TRBJ1-6, with 7 bases that match TRBD1. The DNA for the CDR3 is TGCGCCAGCAGCTACGGGACAGACCATTCACCCCTCCACTTT. Translation: CASSYGTDHSPLHF.